A selection of T cell receptor beta chains follows, all from one sample in a study of blood T cell repertoires in COVID-19. TCRdb's copy holds only in-frame clones and misses some; the assay was immunoSEQ multiplex PCR. The sample lists 150,000 to 200,000 clones; around 83% were seen once. Sequenced input: peripheral blood. The origin of the receptors is a woman in her 70s with COVID-19, enrolled during active disease. The CDR3 runs from the conserved cysteine through the conserved F or W. The D gene is left open where the match is weak. Clone size is stated in some rows and not others, as once, few, many or a class when expanded.

TRBD2	.	TRBJ2-5	TRBV3-1/TRBV3-2	CASSPSSGRGETQYF	TGTGCCAGCAGCCCCTCTAGCGGGAGAGGAGAGACCCAGTACTTC
.	.	TRBJ1-5	TRBV7-3	CASSLTGSNQPQHF	TGTGCCAGCAGCTTAACGGGCAGCAATCAGCCCCAGCATTTT
.	.	TRBJ1-1	TRBV11-3	CASSQGWNTEAFF	TGTGCCAGCAGTCAGGGGTGGAACACTGAAGCTTTCTTT
.	.	TRBJ2-1	TRBV7-2	CASSLAVGAYNEQFF	TGTGCCAGCAGCTTAGCGGTGGGAGCCTACAATGAGCAGTTCTTC
.	.	TRBJ1-2	TRBV27	CASYRRGEGYTF	TGTGCCAGCTACCGGCGGGGGGAGGGCTACACCTTC
TRBD2	.	TRBJ2-1	TRBV28	CASSLGLAGVNEQFF	TGTGCCAGCAGTTTAGGGCTAGCGGGAGTGAATGAGCAGTTCTTC
.	.	TRBJ1-4	TRBV28	CASSSGRRGEKLFF	TGTGCCAGCAGTTCGGGCCGGCGGGGTGAAAAACTGTTTTTT
TRBD1	.	TRBJ2-3	TRBV5-1	CASSFGQGADTQYF	TGCGCCAGCAGCTTTGGACAGGGGGCAGATACGCAGTATTTT
.	.	TRBJ2-5	TRBV7-2	CASSPGLEETQYF	TGTGCCAGCAGCCCGGGTTTAGAAGAGACCCAGTACTTC
TRBD2	.	TRBJ2-3	TRBV18	CASSPSTSPRDTQYF	TGTGCCAGCTCACCATCGACTAGCCCCCGAGATACGCAGTATTTT
TRBD1	.	TRBJ2-5	TRBV24-1	CATSETGIETQYF	TGTGCCACCAGTGAGACAGGGATAGAGACCCAGTACTTC
.	.	TRBJ2-2	TRBV7-3	CASSFTHLVGELFF	TGTGCCAGCAGCTTCACTCATCTGGTCGGGGAGCTGTTTTTT
TRBD2	.	TRBJ2-7	TRBV27	CASSSISGRDEQYF	TGTGCCAGCAGTTCAATCAGCGGGAGGGACGAGCAGTACTTC
.	.	TRBJ2-5	TRBV28	CASSPRGAGLETQYF	TGTGCCAGCAGCCCCAGGGGGGCCGGGCTCGAGACCCAGTACTTC
.	.	TRBJ1-1	TRBV7-9	CASSLAGFTEAFF	TGTGCCAGCAGCTTAGCCGGTTTCACTGAAGCTTTCTTT
TRBD2	.	TRBJ2-3	TRBV28	CASSSREDYPTDTQYF	TGTGCCAGCAGTTCCCGGGAGGACTATCCCACAGATACGCAGTATTTT
TRBD1	once	TRBJ2-2	TRBV27	CASKGQGIGTGELFF	TGTGCCAGCAAGGGACAGGGGATCGGCACCGGGGAGCTGTTTTTT
.	.	TRBJ1-1	TRBV7-3	CASSAEQSRNTEAFF	TGTGCCAGCAGCGCAGAACAGAGTCGGAACACTGAAGCTTTCTTT
.	.	TRBJ2-2	TRBV27	CASSFGNRGGELFF	TGTGCCAGCAGTTTTGGGAACCGGGGCGGGGAGCTGTTTTTT
.	.	TRBJ1-5	TRBV18	CASSPGLTNQPQHF	TGTGCCAGCTCACCAGGCCTTACAAATCAGCCCCAGCATTTT
.	.	TRBJ2-7	TRBV5-1	CASSLDLSSYEQYF	TGCGCCAGCAGCTTGGACCTCAGCTCCTACGAGCAGTACTTC
TRBD1	.	TRBJ1-1	TRBV7-2	CASSIDRGLTEAFF	TGTGCCAGCAGCATCGACAGGGGGCTTACTGAAGCTTTCTTT
.	.	TRBJ1-2	TRBV5-5	CASSLRWEDYGYTF	TGTGCCAGCAGCTTGAGGTGGGAGGACTATGGCTACACCTTC
.	.	TRBJ2-1	TRBV9	CASSVSTGVSYNEQFF	TGTGCCAGCAGCGTCTCAACGGGAGTATCCTACAATGAGCAGTTCTTC
TRBD1	.	TRBJ2-5	TRBV5-1	CASSLITGGPQETQYF	TGCGCCAGCAGCCTAATTACAGGGGGACCACAAGAGACCCAGTACTTC
TRBD2	.	TRBJ2-5	TRBV28	CASSIPLAGVAETQYF	TGTGCCAGCAGTATTCCCTTAGCGGGAGTGGCGGAGACCCAGTACTTC
TRBD2	.	TRBJ2-6	TRBV2	CASSLAGSGANVLTF	TGTGCCAGCAGTCTAGCGGGAAGTGGGGCCAACGTCCTGACTTTC
.	once	TRBJ2-7	TRBV19	CASSPEVRSYEQYF	TGTGCCAGTAGCCCGGAGGTGAGATCCTACGAGCAGTACTTC
TRBD1	.	TRBJ2-3	TRBV10-2	CASSSDRSATQYF	TGCGCCAGCAGCTCGGACAGGTCGGCTACGCAGTATTTT
TRBD1	.	TRBJ2-2	TRBV7-2	CASSTRQGVITGELFF	TGTGCCAGCAGCACGAGACAGGGAGTCATTACCGGGGAGCTGTTTTTT
TRBD1	.	TRBJ1-1	TRBV7-8	CASSTGDGTEAFF	TGTGCCAGCTCGACAGGGGATGGGACTGAAGCTTTCTTT
TRBD2	few	TRBJ2-7	TRBV3-1/TRBV3-2	CASSHRLAGSYEQYF	TGTGCCAGCAGCCACCGACTAGCGGGATCCTACGAGCAGTACTTC
TRBD2	.	TRBJ2-5	TRBV5-4	CASSKSGRTETQYF	TGTGCCAGCAGCAAGAGCGGGAGGACAGAGACCCAGTACTTC
.	.	TRBJ2-3	TRBV2	CASSPNRIGGADTQYF	TGTGCCAGCAGCCCCAACCGGATAGGAGGTGCAGATACGCAGTATTTT
.	few	TRBJ1-6	TRBV28	CASAETGNNSPLHF	TGTGCCAGCGCTGAGACAGGAAATAATTCACCCCTCCACTTT
TRBD1	.	TRBJ1-1	TRBV20-1	CSASPRGPGTEAFF	TGCAGTGCTAGTCCCAGGGGGCCGGGCACTGAAGCTTTCTTT
.	many	TRBJ1-3	TRBV19	CASSQGETFSGNTIYF	TGTGCCAGTAGTCAAGGGGAAACTTTCTCTGGAAACACCATATATTTT
TRBD1	.	TRBJ2-5	TRBV11-3	CASAPGGQGKETQYF	TGTGCCAGCGCGCCAGGGGGCCAAGGGAAAGAGACCCAGTACTTC
.	.	TRBJ2-3	TRBV24-1	CATSDPEAGRTDTQYF	TGTGCCACCAGTGACCCAGAAGCGGGTCGCACAGATACGCAGTATTTT
.	.	TRBJ2-2	TRBV7-9	CASSTDRKNTGELFF	TGTGCCAGCAGCACGGACAGAAAGAACACCGGGGAGCTGTTTTTT
TRBD1	.	TRBJ1-2	TRBV2	CASSERQGALANYGYTF	TGTGCCAGCAGTGAAAGACAGGGGGCTCTTGCTAACTATGGCTACACCTTC
.	.	TRBJ2-6	TRBV2	CASSGGPGQGFSGANVLTF	TGTGCCAGCAGTGGGGGTCCGGGACAAGGGTTCTCTGGGGCCAACGTCCTGACTTTC
.	.	TRBJ1-3	TRBV6-5	CASSYSLGAAGNTIYF	TGTGCCAGCAGTTACTCGCTGGGGGCCGCTGGAAACACCATATATTTT
TRBD2	.	TRBJ2-1	TRBV3-1/TRBV3-2	CASSQPGLAGGSYNEQFF	TGTGCCAGCAGCCAACCGGGACTAGCGGGAGGCTCCTACAATGAGCAGTTCTTC
.	.	TRBJ1-1	TRBV2	CASSVTIRDAFF	TGTGCCAGCAGTGTTACTATCAGGGATGCTTTCTTT
.	.	TRBJ1-1	TRBV5-8	CASSLRYTEAFF	TGTGCCAGCAGCCTGCGATACACTGAAGCTTTCTTT
TRBD1	.	TRBJ2-5	TRBV6-5	CASSYSNRGPETQYF	TGTGCCAGCAGTTACTCGAACAGGGGCCCGGAGACCCAGTACTTC
TRBD2	.	TRBJ2-3	TRBV19	CASSMGTRYTTDTQYF	TGTGCCAGTAGTATGGGGACTAGGTACACCACAGATACGCAGTATTTT
.	.	TRBJ1-1	TRBV9	CASSVDMGSGAFF	TGTGCCAGCAGCGTAGACATGGGTTCGGGAGCTTTCTTT
TRBD2	.	TRBJ2-7	TRBV4-3	CASSPTGGSAFEQYF	TGCGCCAGCAGCCCCACGGGGGGAAGCGCGTTCGAGCAGTACTTC
.	.	TRBJ2-5	TRBV6-1	CASSVGAGAYQETQYF	TGTGCCAGCAGTGTCGGGGCAGGGGCCTACCAAGAGACCCAGTACTTC
TRBD1	once	TRBJ1-5	TRBV29-1	CSARQGNQPQHF	TGCAGCGCTCGACAGGGGAATCAGCCCCAGCATTTT
TRBD2	.	TRBJ2-1	TRBV5-4	CASSLTSGIGGEQFF	TGTGCCAGCAGCTTGACTAGCGGGATTGGGGGTGAGCAGTTCTTC
.	once	TRBJ2-3	TRBV7-8	CASSLGSGSTDTQYF	TGTGCCAGCAGCTTAGGATCGGGAAGCACAGATACGCAGTATTTT